The 17 T cell receptor beta chains presented below share a single source sample, sequenced in a study of T-cell memory formation after mild COVID-19. One entry per CDR3 protein, called by TCRdb with MiXCR from the 5' RACE reads. The top ten hold 20% to 25% of the sample, which has more than 300,000 distinct CDR3 sequences, about an eighth seen once. The sample comprised PBMCs or a T cell subset sorted from them (not recorded which). The receptors originated from a man aged 18 to 30 who had mild COVID-19 (a few samples of this study predate the infection). Cell type and time point are not known.

The chain joins TRBV27 to TRBJ2-3; 12 bases are shared with TRBD2. The junction had 3 bases not matched to a gene; V was cut back by 8 bases and J by 0 bases. This CDR3 comprises 15 residues. Per the germline V gene, CDR1 is MNHEY and CDR2 is SMNVEV (reference sequence). CDR3 protein: CASGGLAGSTDTQYF. In nucleotides, the CDR3 is TGTGCCAGCGGGGGACTAGCGGGTAGCACAGATACGCAGTATTTT.

This clonotype was counted a few times. The chain joins TRBV14 to TRBJ1-2; D call uncertain. CDR1 is SGHDN, CDR2 FVKESK, per germline. Trimming removed 1 base at V and 5 bases at J, with 11 bases between. This CDR3 is built from 14 residues. The CDR3 protein is CASSQAKPPYGYTF. The CDR3 DNA reads TGTGCCAGCAGCCAAGCAAAGCCGCCTTATGGCTACACCTTC.

The chain couples TRBV5-1 to TRBJ2-1; 15 bases line up with TRBD2. Germline V CDR1 and CDR2: SGHRS, YFSETQ. Unmatched junction bases numbered 4, after V lost 3 bases and J lost 3 bases. The CDR3 runs 17 residues. CDR3: CASSSGTSGGLYNEQFF. The DNA for the CDR3 is TGCGCCAGCAGCTCGGGGACTAGCGGGGGGCTCTACAATGAGCAGTTCTTC.

The V and J genes are TRBV4-1 and TRBJ1-2; tentative D call: TRBD1 (5 bases). V was trimmed by 10 bases and J by 4 bases, leaving 19 bases between them. The V gene's germline CDR1 is MGHRA and CDR2 YSYEKL. The CDR3 has 14 amino acids. The CDR3 spells CATLETTDGYGYTF. CDR3 coding DNA: TGCGCCACCCTGGAAACGACAGATGGCTATGGCTACACCTTC.

This clonotype has just a few counts. V usage is TRBV19 and J usage is TRBJ2-5; 11 bases map to TRBD2. Germline V CDR1 and CDR2: LNHDA, SQIVND (reference sequence). The CDR3 length is 15 residues. The trim removed 4 bases at V and 9 bases at J, leaving 10 bases unmatched. CDR3 coding DNA: TGTGCCAGTAGTAAGACTAGCGGGGCCCCAGTGGCCCAGTACTTC. This translates into CASSKTSGAPVAQYF.

The sample holds many counts of this clonotype. The chain is built from TRBV5-1 and TRBJ1-2; tentative D call: TRBD1 (6 bases). V dropped 5 bases and J dropped 4 bases, with 12 bases sitting between them. Germline lookup yields CDR1 SGHRS and CDR2 YFSETQ. The length of the CDR3 is 13 residues. The CDR3, as DNA: TGCGCCAGCAGGGAGCAGGGGCGCTATGGCTACACCTTC. This gives the protein CASREQGRYGYTF.

This clonotype was recorded a few times. The genes are TRBV2 and TRBJ2-2, with TRBD2 as a possible D gene (5 bases). V lost 10 bases, J lost 1 base, and 16 bases lay in between. The V gene's germline CDR1 is SNHLY and CDR2 FYNNEI. This CDR3 spans 15 amino acids. In nucleotides, the CDR3 is TGTGCCAACGGACTTAGGAGCAAGAACACCGGGGAGCTGTTTTTT. As protein: CANGLRSKNTGELFF.

This clonotype was counted many times. J is TRBJ2-7 and V is TRBV4-1, with D hard to call. Trimming left V 1 base short and J 5 bases short, with 9 bases between. Germline V gene data show CDR1 as MGHRA and CDR2 as YSYEKL. This CDR3 comprises 13 residues. CDR3 region: CASSQVGHNEQYF. CDR3 coding DNA: TGCGCCAGCAGCCAAGTCGGCCACAACGAGCAGTACTTC.

In this sample, this clonotype turned up a few times. The V gene is TRBV12-2, the J gene TRBJ1-1; the table's D call of TRBD1 was not tested on the DNA. TRBV12-2 is designated a pseudogene. The CDR3 extends over 16 amino acids. CDR3 sequence (DNA): TGTGCAAGTCGCTTACGGGGGGATCTTATGAACACTGAAGCTTTCTTT. Translated: CASRLRGDLMNTEAFF.

This clonotype was detected ten times or more. This rearrangement joins TRBV3-1 to TRBJ2-2, with D possibly matching TRBD2 (6 bases). This CDR3 is 14 amino acids long. The germline V gene encodes CDR1 LGHDT and CDR2 YNNKEL (reference sequence). V lost 4 bases to trimming and J lost 6 bases, with 12 bases between them. The CDR3 DNA sequence: TGTGCCAGCAGCCCTATGGGAGGTCCCGGGGAGCTGTTTTTT. Translating gives CASSPMGGPGELFF.

This clonotype was recorded a few times. The V gene is TRBV6-2 or TRBV6-3, the J gene TRBJ1-5, with 7 bases fitting TRBD1. V lost 6 bases and J lost 0; bases outside the gene matches: 11. CDR1 is MNHEY and CDR2 is SVGEGT in the germline V gene. The CDR3 runs 17 residues. The CDR3: CASRTQGSDRSNQPQHF. In DNA form, the CDR3 reads TGTGCCAGCAGAACACAGGGGTCAGACCGTAGCAATCAGCCCCAGCATTTT.

The table lists this clonotype with a few counts. The chain employs TRBV7-2 and TRBJ2-3, with 7 bases that match TRBD2. The CDR3 contains 16 residues. The V and J ends lost 1 base and 2 bases, in that order; junction bases with no gene match: 6. Looked up from germline, CDR1 is SGHTA and CDR2 is FQGNSA. The CDR3 sequence: CASSLVLGGSTDTQYF. For the CDR3, the DNA is TGTGCCAGCAGCTTAGTACTCGGGGGGTCCACAGATACGCAGTATTTT.

This clonotype has only a few counts. This sequence joins TRBV10-3 and TRBJ2-7, with D unresolved. V was cut by 2 bases and J by 2 bases, with 4 bases left in between. Germline V gene sequence: CDR1 ENHRY, CDR2 SYGVKD. The CDR3 loop spans 12 amino acids. CDR3 protein: CAISEGPYEQYF. In nucleotides, the CDR3 is TGTGCCATCAGTGAGGGCCCCTACGAGCAGTACTTC.

V and J are TRBV7-2 and TRBJ2-1; possible D gene TRBD1, 7 bases. This CDR3 spans 16 amino acids. The germline V and J ends were trimmed by 4 bases and 8 bases, with 21 bases remaining between them. Germline CDR1 and CDR2: SGHTA and FQGNSA. CDR3 DNA: TGTGCCAGCAGCTGGGGGGACCCCAGGGGGGCCCATGAGCAGTTCTTC. Translating gives CASSWGDPRGAHEQFF.

V and J are TRBV5-4 and TRBJ2-1, with D possibly being TRBD2 (6 bases). Per germline, CDR1 SGHNT and CDR2 YYREEE (reference sequence). V was shortened by 7 bases and J by 9 bases, with 14 bases between the two germline ends. CDR3 length equals 12 residues. The CDR3 coding sequence is TGTGCCAGCTCCCCGCGGGAAAGTGAGCAGTTCTTC. Amino acids: CASSPRESEQFF.

This clonotype was detected many times. The rearrangement joins TRBV12-3 or TRBV12-4 to TRBJ2-5; D ambiguous. The CDR3 contains 13 residues. The V end lost 5 bases, the J end lost 4 bases, and 11 bases lay between the germline ends. CDR3 in amino acids: CASSPLSGETQYF. DNA of the CDR3: TGTGCCAGCAGTCCCTTATCAGGAGAGACCCAGTACTTC.

There are a few counts of this clonotype. The J gene is TRBJ2-3, the V gene TRBV2; D is possibly TRBD1 or TRBD2 (5 bases each). Germline assignment: CDR1 SNHLY and CDR2 FYNNEI. The CDR3 has 14 residues. V dropped 2 bases and J dropped 1 base, with 7 bases sitting between them. In DNA, the CDR3 is TGTGCCAGCAGTGAACAGGGAGGCACAGATACGCAGTATTTT. This codes for CASSEQGGTDTQYF.